These 10 T cell receptor beta chains share one sample of origin, sequenced in a study of OX40 agonist ivuxolimab in advanced cancers. Data came from immunoSEQ multiplex PCR; TCRdb stores just in-frame clones and leaves some out. The sample has approximately 100,000 clones, 70% to 85% seen once; the top ten hold about 4.1%. This sample comprised CD4+ or CD8+ T cells sorted from blood, obtained in a trial of the OX40 agonist ivuxolimab. The receptors were gathered from an adult with an advanced solid tumor such as melanoma, head and neck, liver or kidney cancer.

The chain is built from TRBV6-4 and TRBJ1-2, with a tentative D call TRBD1 (6 bases). Trimming took 11 bases from V and 5 from J, leaving 24 bases between them. The CDR3 is made up of 15 amino acids. CDR1 MRHNA and CDR2 SNTAGT come from the germline V gene. CDR3 nucleotide sequence: TGTGCCGTCCTGTACCAGGGGCTAGGGACGTATGGCTACACCTTC. This codes for CAVLYQGLGTYGYTF.

The chain combines TRBV9 with TRBJ2-1; 8 bases are shared with TRBD2. The CDR3 has 16 residues. The V segment lost 4 bases and the J segment 4 bases; nucleotides outside the gene matches: 10. Germline V gene lookup returns CDR1 SGDLS and CDR2 YYNGEE. Written as DNA, the CDR3 is TGTGCCAGCAGCTTAGCCTCGACTAGCGTATACAATGAGCAGTTCTTC. Translated, it gives CASSLASTSVYNEQFF.

This rearrangement joins TRBV19 to TRBJ1-5, with 8 bases aligning to TRBD1. Trimming at V came to 8 bases and at J to 5 bases, leaving 5 bases not matched to a gene. The CDR3 length is 13 residues. Germline V gene data show CDR1 as LNHDA and CDR2 as SQIVND (reference sequence). The CDR3 DNA sequence: TGTGCCAGTGGGGCAGGGGGCGATCAGCCCCAGCATTTT. It specifies CASGAGGDQPQHF.

The chain carries TRBV5-4 and TRBJ2-4, with D unresolved. The ends were cut back, 4 bases at V and 0 bases at J, with 17 bases in the middle. Per the germline V gene, CDR1 is SGHNT and CDR2 is YYREEE (reference sequence). This CDR3 is 17 amino acids long. CDR3 in amino acids: CASSPTASARAKNIQYF. DNA of the CDR3: TGTGCCAGCAGCCCGACCGCCTCAGCTCGAGCCAAAAACATTCAGTACTTC.

This clone turned up a few times. The J gene is TRBJ2-3, the V gene TRBV11-2, with 11 bases aligning to TRBD2. CDR1 is SGHAT and CDR2 is FQNNGV in the germline V gene. The CDR3 has 19 residues. Germline trimming cut 3 bases from V and 0 bases from J; bases unmatched to any gene: 11. The CDR3 region has the DNA TGTGCCAGCAGCTTTGGGACTAGCGGCCCCGGGTGGAGCACAGATACGCAGTATTTT. It translates to CASSFGTSGPGWSTDTQYF.

In the case of this clone: A read error may produce the germline difference seen at one junction end. The rearrangement joins TRBV7-9 to TRBJ2-3, with D unresolved. This CDR3 contains 8 residues. CDR1 SEHNR and CDR2 FQNEAQ come from the germline V gene (reference sequence). CDR3 bases: TGTGCCAGCAGCTTAAACGTGTTT. This gives the protein CASSLNVF.

The V call is TRBV6-1, the J call TRBJ2-7; D remains unclear. Germline V gene data show CDR1 as MNHNS and CDR2 as SASEGT. V was clipped by 10 bases and J by 0 bases, with 16 bases between them. CDR3 length: 14 residues. In DNA form, the CDR3 reads TGTGCCACCTCCCGGACGTCCAGCTCCTACGAGCAGTACTTC. Amino acids: CATSRTSSSYEQYF.

The chain has TRBV5-6 and TRBJ2-3, with 7 bases aligning to TRBD2. The germline V gene has CDR1 SGHDT and CDR2 YYEEEE. This CDR3 spans 15 amino acids. V shed 2 bases, J shed 2 bases, and the junction held 5 bases outside the gene matches. The CDR3 DNA reads as TGTGCCAGCAGCTTTTGGGACTACAACACAGATACGCAGTATTTT. Protein: CASSFWDYNTDTQYF. Combining the CDR3 with reference TRBV5-6 and TRBJ2-3 gives the whole variable domain DAGVTQSPTHLIKTRGQQVTLRCSPKSGHDTVSWYQQALGQGPQFIFQYYEEEERQRGNFPDRFSGHQFPNYSSELNVNALLLGDSALYLCASSFWDYNTDTQYFGPGTRLTVL.

The J gene is TRBJ2-6, the V gene TRBV11-1, with TRBD1 as a possible D gene (6 bases). This CDR3 region has 18 residues. The V end lost 1 base, the J end lost 4 bases, and 17 bases lay between the germline ends. Per germline, CDR1 SGHAT and CDR2 FQDESV (reference sequence). CDR3 residues: CASSLDRVETTGANVLTF. In DNA, the CDR3 is TGTGCCAGCAGCTTAGACAGGGTCGAGACTACAGGGGCCAACGTCCTGACTTTC. Filled out from reference TRBV11-1 and TRBJ2-6, the complete variable domain reads EAEVAQSPRYKITEKSQAVAFWCDPISGHATLYWYRQILGQGPELLVQFQDESVVDDSQLPKDRFSAERLKGVDSTLKIQPAELGDSAMYLCASSLDRVETTGANVLTFGAGSRLTVL.

The rearrangement joins TRBV4-3 to TRBJ2-7, with D uncertain. The CDR3 has 13 amino acids. Germline CDR1 reads LGHNA; CDR2 reads YSLEER. V was trimmed by 2 bases and J by 3 bases, leaving 8 bases between them. CDR3 protein: CASSQRLLYEQYF. CDR3 coding DNA: TGCGCCAGCAGCCAAAGACTCCTCTACGAGCAGTACTTC.